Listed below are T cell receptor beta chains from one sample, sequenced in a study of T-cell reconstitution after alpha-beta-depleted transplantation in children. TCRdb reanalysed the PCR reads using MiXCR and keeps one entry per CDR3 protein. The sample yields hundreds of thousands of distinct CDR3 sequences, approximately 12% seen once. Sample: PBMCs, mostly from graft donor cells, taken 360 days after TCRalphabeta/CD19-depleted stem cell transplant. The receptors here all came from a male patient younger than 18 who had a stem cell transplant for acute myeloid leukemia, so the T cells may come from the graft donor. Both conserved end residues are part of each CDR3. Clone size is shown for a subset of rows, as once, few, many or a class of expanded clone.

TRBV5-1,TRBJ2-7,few,CASSLGAGVEYEQYF
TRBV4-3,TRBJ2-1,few,CASSQGSWVKQFF
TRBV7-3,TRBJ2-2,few,CASSLRKLPGLGGTGELFF
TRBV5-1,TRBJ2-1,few,CASSAYSYNEQFF
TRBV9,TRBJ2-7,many,CASSVAPGTNYEQYF
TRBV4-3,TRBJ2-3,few,CASSQDLVGGGTQYF
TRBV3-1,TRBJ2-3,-,CASSQAPSGTDTQYF
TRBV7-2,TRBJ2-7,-,CASRYQGSHEQYF
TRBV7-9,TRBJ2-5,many,CASSLALRSAQYF
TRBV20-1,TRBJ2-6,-,CSANPGAGANVLTF
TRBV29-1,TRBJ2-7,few,CSGGQGGSYEQYF
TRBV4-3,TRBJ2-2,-,CASSQEGVAVTGELFF
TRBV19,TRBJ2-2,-,CASSGTLSTGELFF
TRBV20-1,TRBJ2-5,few,CSASRERGETQYF
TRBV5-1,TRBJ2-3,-,CASSLVVGGSTQYF
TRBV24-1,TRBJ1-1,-,CATRTPPGRTNTEAFF
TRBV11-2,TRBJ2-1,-,CASSSGGLAGDLYNEQFF
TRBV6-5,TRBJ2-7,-,CASGGSHREQYF
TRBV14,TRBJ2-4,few,CASSQDSAGLAKNIQYF
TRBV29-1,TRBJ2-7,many,CSVNLGLANGEQYF
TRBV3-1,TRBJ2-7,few,CASSSRSQLYEQYF
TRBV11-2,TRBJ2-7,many,CASSSRQGRAYEQYF
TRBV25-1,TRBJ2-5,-,CAKDSQETQYF
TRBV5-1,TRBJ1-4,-,CASSLRFSNEKLFF
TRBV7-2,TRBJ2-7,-,CASSSWRDRGHREQYF
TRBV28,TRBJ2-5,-,CASSTTGRRETQYF
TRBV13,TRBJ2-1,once,CASSSGTSGGNEQFF
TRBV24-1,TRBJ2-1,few,CATSDGPTSGRYNEQFF
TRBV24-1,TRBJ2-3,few,CATSDSSISAQYF
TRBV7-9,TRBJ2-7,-,CASSSNHEGVPYEQYF
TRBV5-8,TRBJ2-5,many,CASSFIPDETQYF
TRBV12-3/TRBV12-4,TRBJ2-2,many,CASKSSGRAPGELFF
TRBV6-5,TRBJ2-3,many,CASSRRGTDTQYF
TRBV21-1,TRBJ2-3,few,CASSITDSWTCTDTQYF
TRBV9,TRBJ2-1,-,CASSVEGSRSEQFF
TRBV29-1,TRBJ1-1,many,CSGRRGTGGAGTEAFF
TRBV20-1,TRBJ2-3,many,CSHSGAGTDTQYF
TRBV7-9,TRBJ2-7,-,CASSEGLAFTYEQYF
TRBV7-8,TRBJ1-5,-,CASSFPGNGNQPQHF
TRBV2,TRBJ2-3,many,CASNVAQRTDTQYF
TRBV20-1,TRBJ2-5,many,CSASPSGRTQETQYF
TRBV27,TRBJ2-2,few,CASSLPMAGELFF
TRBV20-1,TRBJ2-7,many,CSAEALTYEQYF
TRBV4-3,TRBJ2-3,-,CASSQGRPTDTQYF
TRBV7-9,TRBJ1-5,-,CAGTRAGTNQPQHF
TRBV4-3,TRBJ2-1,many,CASSRGLAGDNEQFF